This TCR beta chain is drawn from a study of OX40 agonist ivuxolimab in advanced cancers. Looking at the study overall: Dose-escalation cases comprised hepatocellular carcinoma, melanoma, renal cell or head and neck cancer. At 82.7% male, the cohort had a mean age of about 55 years, ranging from about 23 to 79. Findings of the study overall: Relative to CD4+, CD8+ T cells held more expanded clones on average.

As for this clone: What it binds is unknown.

Looked up from germline, CDR1 is SGHNT and CDR2 is YYREEE (reference sequence). The V gene lost 1 base and the J gene lost 0 bases, with 5 bases spanning the gap. CDR3 length equals 15 residues. Only in-frame clones appear in the TCRdb table, and some are missing; sequencing was by immunoSEQ multiplex PCR. Here the sample spans 45,000 to 65,000 clones, about 81% being singletons. This sample comprised CD4+ or CD8+ T cells sorted from blood, obtained in a trial of the OX40 agonist ivuxolimab. The chain is built from TRBV5-4 and TRBJ2-6; D is undetermined. This clonotype originated in an adult with an advanced solid tumor such as melanoma, head and neck, liver or kidney cancer. The DNA for the CDR3 is TGTGCCAGCAGCTTGCCCGGCTCTGGGGCCAACGTCCTGACTTTC. The encoded protein is CASSLPGSGANVLTF.